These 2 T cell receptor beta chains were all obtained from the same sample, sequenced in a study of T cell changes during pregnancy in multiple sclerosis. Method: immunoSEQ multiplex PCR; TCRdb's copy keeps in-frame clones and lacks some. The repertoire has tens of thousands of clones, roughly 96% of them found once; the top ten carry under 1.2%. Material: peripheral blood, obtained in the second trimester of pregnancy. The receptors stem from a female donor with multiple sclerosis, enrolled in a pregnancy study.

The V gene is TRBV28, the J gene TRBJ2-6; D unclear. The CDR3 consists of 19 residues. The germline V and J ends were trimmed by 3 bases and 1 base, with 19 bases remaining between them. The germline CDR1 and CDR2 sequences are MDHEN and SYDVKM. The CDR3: CASSFPPRGLRSGANVLTF. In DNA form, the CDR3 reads TGTGCCAGCAGTTTCCCTCCGCGAGGTTTGCGTTCTGGGGCCAACGTCCTGACTTTC.

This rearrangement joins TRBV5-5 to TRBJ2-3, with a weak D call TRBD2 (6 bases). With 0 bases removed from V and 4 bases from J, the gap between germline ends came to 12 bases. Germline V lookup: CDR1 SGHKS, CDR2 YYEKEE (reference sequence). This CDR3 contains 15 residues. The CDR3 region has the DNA TGTGCCAGCAGCTTGGGGGCGGGACGGGCAGATACGCAGTATTTT. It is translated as CASSLGAGRADTQYF. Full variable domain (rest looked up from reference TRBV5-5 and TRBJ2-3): DAGVTQSPTHLIKTRGQQVTLRCSPISGHKSVSWYQQVLGQGPQFIFQYYEKEERGRGNFPDRFSARQFPNYSSELNVNALLLGDSALYLCASSLGAGRADTQYFGPGTRLTVL.